In its sample, the clone carrying this TCR beta chain was seen many times. This sample stems from a study of blood T cell repertoires in COVID-19. On the study more broadly: The study drew acute and convalescent COVID-19 samples from the United States, Italy and Spain.

Trimming removed 5 bases from V and 1 base from J; junction bases left unmatched: 15. The germline V gene has CDR1 KGHSH and CDR2 LQKENI. The CDR3 consists of 18 residues. Per the study methods: Reference gene primer amplification yielded estimated nucleated cell counts. Sequenced by immunoSEQ multiplex PCR; TCRdb stores in-frame clones only, minus some. Clone size and V and J calls were adopted from that table, with D and trimming inferred from the DNA. The sample lists around 280,000 clones, almost 90% occurring once. The specimen sequenced was PBMCs or T cells enriched from blood (not recorded which). The chain employs TRBV18 and TRBJ2-7; 9 bases agree with TRBD2. This sequence was found in a woman aged 18-35 years with acute COVID-19. The CDR3 DNA reads TGTGCCAGCTCAGGTCCGACAGCCGGGCTAGCGGGATCCTACGAGCAGTACTTC. This gives the protein CASSGPTAGLAGSYEQYF. The full variable domain, in which reference TRBV18 and TRBJ2-7 provide the parts outside the CDR3, is NAGVMQNPRHLVRRRGQEARLRCSPMKGHSHVYWYRQLPEEGLKFMVYLQKENIIDESGMPKERFSAEFPKEGPSILRIQQVVRGDSAAYFCASSGPTAGLAGSYEQYFGPGTRLTVT.